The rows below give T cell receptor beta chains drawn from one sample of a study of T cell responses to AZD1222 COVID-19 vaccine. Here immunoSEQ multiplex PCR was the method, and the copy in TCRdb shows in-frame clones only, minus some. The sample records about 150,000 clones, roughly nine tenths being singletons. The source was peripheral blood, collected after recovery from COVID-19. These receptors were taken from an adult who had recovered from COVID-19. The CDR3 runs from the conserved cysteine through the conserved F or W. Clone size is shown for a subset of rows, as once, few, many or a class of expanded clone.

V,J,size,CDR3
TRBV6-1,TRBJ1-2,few,CASSEAGGMGYGYTF
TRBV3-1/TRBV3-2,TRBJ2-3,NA,CASSQGQMGLLDTQYF
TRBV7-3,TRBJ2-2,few,CASSPNAGGELFF
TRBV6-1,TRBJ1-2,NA,CASSEGQLNYGYTF
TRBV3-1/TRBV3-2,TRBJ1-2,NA,CASSQDRDYGYTF
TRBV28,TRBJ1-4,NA,CASTEGWGGPVEKLFF
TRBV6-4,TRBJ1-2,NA,CASSQQGGFGYTF
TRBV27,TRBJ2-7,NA,CASSFDGKGVHHYEQYF
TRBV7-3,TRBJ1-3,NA,CASSPGTGNTIYF
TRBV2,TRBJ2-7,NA,CASRAGTSVYEQYF
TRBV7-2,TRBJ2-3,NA,CASSYDRGLTDTQYF
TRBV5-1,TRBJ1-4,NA,CASSLWADEKLFF
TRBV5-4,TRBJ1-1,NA,CASSLESAWAEAFF
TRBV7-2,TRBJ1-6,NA,CASSGTRINSPLHF
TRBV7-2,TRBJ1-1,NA,CASSSQGTGTEAFF
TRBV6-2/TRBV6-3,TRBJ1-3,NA,CASSRRYRGPGNTIYF
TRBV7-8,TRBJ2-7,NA,CASSLSLRQVLYEQYF
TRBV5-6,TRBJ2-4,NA,CASSSLTGLYIQYF
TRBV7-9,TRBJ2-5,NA,CDKAGRPDQETQYF
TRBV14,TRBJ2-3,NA,CASSPLLGGGADTQYF
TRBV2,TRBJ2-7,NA,CASVVGRAVEQYF
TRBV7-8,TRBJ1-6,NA,CASSVGQGGSPLHF
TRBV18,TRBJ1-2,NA,CASSPGTDYGYTF
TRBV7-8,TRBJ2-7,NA,CASSLGTVGNYEQYF
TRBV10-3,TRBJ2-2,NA,CAISESITGRTGELFF
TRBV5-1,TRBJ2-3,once,CASSPDQIADTQYF
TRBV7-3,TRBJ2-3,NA,CASSPQGAPTDTQYF
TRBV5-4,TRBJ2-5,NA,CASSPELTSGGETQYF
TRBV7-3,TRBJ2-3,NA,CASSRSGTRNEDTQYF
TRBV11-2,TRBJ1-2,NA,CASSLEGVGEHGYTF
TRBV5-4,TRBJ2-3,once,CASSLDRTSVDTQYF
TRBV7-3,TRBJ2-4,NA,CASSSGGTSGENIQYF
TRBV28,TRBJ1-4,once,CASSSRTTNEKLFF
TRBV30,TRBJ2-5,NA,CAWSPSAGAKETQYF
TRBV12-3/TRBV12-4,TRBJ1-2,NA,CASSAGRSYGYTF
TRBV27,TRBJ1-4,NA,CASSLTLYATNEKLFF
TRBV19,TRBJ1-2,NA,CASSTTTGVHYGYTF
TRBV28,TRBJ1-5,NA,CASDQGHSNQPQHF
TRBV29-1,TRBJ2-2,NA,CSLRVPDGTGELFF
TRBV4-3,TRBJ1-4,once,CASSQVVQGSEKLFF
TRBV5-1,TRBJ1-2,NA,CASSLDGQGGYGYTF
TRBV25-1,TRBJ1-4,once,CASSEAAANEKLFF
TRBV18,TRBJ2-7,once,CASSPQPGGPYEQYF
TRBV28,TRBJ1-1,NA,CASSLRSTNTEAFF
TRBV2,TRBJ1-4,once,CASRAGTATNEKLFF
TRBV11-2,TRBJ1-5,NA,CASSLTAYSNQPQHF
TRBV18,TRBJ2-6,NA,CATRKASGANVLTF
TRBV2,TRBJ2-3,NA,CASSDGQGADTQYF
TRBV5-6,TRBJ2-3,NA,CASSLRQALDTQYF
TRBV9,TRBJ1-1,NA,CASSNRTGTNTEAFF
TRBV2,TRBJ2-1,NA,CASSEAGGRGLNEQFF
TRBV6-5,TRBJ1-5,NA,CATSGGGNQPQHF
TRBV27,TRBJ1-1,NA,CASSLRGFPEAFF
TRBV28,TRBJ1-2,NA,CASTLTGGYGYTF